The clone carrying this TCR beta chain turned up a few times. The antigen remains undetermined. The sample is drawn from a study of early T cells in non-severe SARS-CoV-2 infection. The germline V gene has CDR1 DFQATT and CDR2 SNEGSKA (reference sequence). Trimming left V 1 base short and J 3 bases short, with 13 bases between. CDR3 length equals 14 residues. As part of library construction, unique molecular identifiers were attached to individual cDNA molecules. TCRdb re-derived calls from the 5' RACE reads in MiXCR, one entry per CDR3 protein. The sample lists roughly 65,000 distinct CDR3 sequences; around 9.9% were seen once. The study, taken as a whole, reports: There was a bias toward anti-spike CD8 responses in VDJdb matching, which missed private and CD4 specificities.

This receptor was identified in an adult who was a healthcare worker with PCR-confirmed SARS-CoV-2 infection or an uninfected control (not recorded which). Material: whole blood. The chain links TRBV20-1 to TRBJ2-7; the D gene is possibly TRBD2 (5 bases). The CDR3 sequence: CSARGLVAGYEQYF. The CDR3 DNA reads as TGCAGTGCTAGAGGGCTAGTCGCGGGCTACGAGCAGTACTTC.